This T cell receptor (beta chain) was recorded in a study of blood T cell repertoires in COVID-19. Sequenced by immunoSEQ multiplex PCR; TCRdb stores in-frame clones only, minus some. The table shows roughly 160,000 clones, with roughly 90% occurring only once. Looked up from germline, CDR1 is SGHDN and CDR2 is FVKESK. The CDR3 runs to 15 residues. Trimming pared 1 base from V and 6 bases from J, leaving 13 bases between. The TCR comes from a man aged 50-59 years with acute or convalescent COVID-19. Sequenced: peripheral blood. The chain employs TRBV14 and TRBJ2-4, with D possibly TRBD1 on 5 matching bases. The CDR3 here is CASSQVGAPGNIQYF. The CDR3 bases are TGTGCCAGCAGCCAAGTTGGGGCCCCCGGAAACATTCAGTACTTC.